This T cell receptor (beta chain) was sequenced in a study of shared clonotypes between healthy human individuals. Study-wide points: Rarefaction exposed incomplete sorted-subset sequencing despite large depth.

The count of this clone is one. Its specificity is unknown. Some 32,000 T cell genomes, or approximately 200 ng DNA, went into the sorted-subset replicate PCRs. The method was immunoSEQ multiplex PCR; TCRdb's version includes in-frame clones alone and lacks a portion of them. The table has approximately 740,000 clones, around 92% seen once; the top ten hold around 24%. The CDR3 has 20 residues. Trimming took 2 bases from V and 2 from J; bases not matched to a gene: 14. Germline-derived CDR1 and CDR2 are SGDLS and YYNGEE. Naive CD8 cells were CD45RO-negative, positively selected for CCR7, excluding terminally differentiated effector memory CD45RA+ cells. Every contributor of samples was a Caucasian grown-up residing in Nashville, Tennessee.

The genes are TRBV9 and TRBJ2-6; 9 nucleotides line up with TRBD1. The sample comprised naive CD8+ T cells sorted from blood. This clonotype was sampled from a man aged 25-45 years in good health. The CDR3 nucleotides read TGTGCCAGCAGCGTCCCTTACAACCGGGACAGGGTTACTGGGGCCAACGTCCTGACTTTC. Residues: CASSVPYNRDRVTGANVLTF.